This record covers a single T cell receptor beta chain. The assay was immunoSEQ multiplex PCR, and TCRdb's table has in-frame clones only and misses some. Here the sample spans under 250,000 clones, over 75% being singletons. Residents of about two dozen US areas, aged roughly 18 to 90 years, made up the participants. Participants' reported clinical history set cohort assignment. This record belongs to a study of blood T cell repertoires in COVID-19. Germline V CDR1 and CDR2: GTSNPN, SVGIG (reference sequence). Trimming took off 4 bases at V and 8 bases at J, with 11 bases between the two ends. The CDR3 contains 11 residues.

The chain recombines TRBV30 with TRBJ1-1; D may be TRBD1 (5 bases). The TCR was taken from a woman aged 45-60 years with acute COVID-19. The material sequenced was PBMCs or T cells enriched from blood (not recorded which). The CDR3 reads CAWTLGGEAFF. The CDR3, as DNA: TGTGCCTGGACCCTCGGGGGGGAAGCTTTCTTT.